The 20 T cell receptor beta chains presented below share a single source sample, sequenced in a study of CD8+CD57+ T cells in acquired aplastic anemia. Genomic DNA acted as the template from which TCR beta VDJ combination and CDR3 sequence profiling were carried out. TCRdb analysed the reads with MiXCR anew, one entry per CDR3 protein. This sample has about 220,000 distinct CDR3 sequences, with 34% found just once. The specimen sequenced was sorted CD4+, CD8+, or CD8+CD57+ T cells (not recorded which) from PBMCs. The source of these receptors is a human donor in good health, serving as a control.

This clonotype was detected ten times or more. The chain couples TRBV19 to TRBJ1-4; D is undetermined. Germline loops: CDR1 LNHDA, CDR2 SQIVND (reference sequence). The CDR3 length is 16 residues. V shed 4 bases and J shed 3 bases, with 15 bases lying between them. The CDR3 region is CASSSARMGANEKLFF. CDR3 nucleotide sequence: TGTGCCAGTAGTAGCGCACGAATGGGAGCTAATGAAAAACTGTTTTTT.

V usage is TRBV11-2 and J usage is TRBJ1-1; D remains unclear. The CDR3 runs 12 residues. Germline V lookup: CDR1 SGHAT, CDR2 FQNNGV. V lost 5 bases, J lost 9 bases, and 13 bases lay in between. The CDR3 sequence: CASSRYGEKAFF. The DNA for the CDR3 is TGTGCCAGCAGCCGTTACGGGGAAAAAGCTTTCTTT. The full variable domain, its missing parts supplied by reference TRBV11-2 and TRBJ1-1, is EAGVAQSPRYKIIEKRQSVAFWCNPISGHATLYWYQQILGQGPKLLIQFQNNGVVDDSQLPKDRFSAERLKGVDSTLKIQPAKLEDSAVYLCASSRYGEKAFFGQGTRLTVV.

A remark on this clonotype: A much bigger clone sits one base away, suggesting this may be a read error. The chain joins TRBV20-1 to TRBJ2-5, with D uncertain. V lost 1 base, J lost 4 bases, and 10 bases lay in between. The germline CDR1 and CDR2 sequences are DFQATT and SNEGSKA (reference sequence). This CDR3 comprises 13 residues. CDR3 bases: TGCAGTGCTAGAGCCCTCAACCGAGAGACCCAGTACTTC. The encoded protein is CSARALNRETQYF.

This clonotype was counted many times. The genes are TRBV10-2 and TRBJ2-7; D is possibly TRBD2 (5 bases). Germline assignment: CDR1 WSHSY and CDR2 SAAADI. The V and J ends lost 8 bases and 6 bases respectively, with 14 bases between them. The CDR3 sequence is 12 residues long. CDR3 region: CASGTRIREQYF. DNA of the CDR3: TGCGCCAGCGGTACTAGAATCCGCGAGCAGTACTTC.

This clonotype was observed many times. The CDR3 spells CASSVSWLQETQYF. In DNA form, the CDR3 reads TGTGCCAGCAGTGTTAGCTGGTTACAAGAGACCCAGTACTTC. The chain joins TRBV2 to TRBJ2-5, with D unresolved. Germline CDR1 is SNHLY and CDR2 is FYNNEI. Trimming removed 4 bases from V and 2 bases from J, with 11 bases in between. The CDR3 contains 14 residues.

This chain links TRBV4-3 with TRBJ2-7; TRBD1 matches at 8 bases. The CDR3 runs to 14 residues. The J segment lost 5 bases and the V segment lost 4 bases, leaving 7 bases of the junction unmatched. Looked up from germline, CDR1 is LGHNA and CDR2 is YSLEER. The CDR3 region is CASSLGTGADEQYF. CDR3 in DNA: TGCGCCAGCAGCCTTGGGACAGGCGCGGACGAGCAGTACTTC.

In its sample, this clonotype was seen once. Relative to the germline gene, one junction end is altered; a read error may explain this. The V call is TRBV11-2, the J call TRBJ2-1; TRBD2 matches at 8 bases. Looked up from germline, CDR1 is SGHAT and CDR2 is FQNNGV. This CDR3 comprises 15 residues. CDR3 amino acids: CVSSFSGGAAYEQFF. CDR3 nucleotide sequence: TGTGTCAGCAGCTTTTCGGGGGGGGCTGCCTATGAGCAGTTCTTC.

The V and J genes are TRBV24-1 and TRBJ2-1; D uncertain. Trimming took off 5 bases at V and 4 bases at J, with 14 bases between the two ends. CDR3 length: 15 residues. From germline, CDR1 is KGHDR and CDR2 SFDVKD. CDR3 in amino acids: CATSGVQQAYNEQFF. The CDR3 DNA reads as TGTGCCACCAGTGGGGTCCAGCAGGCGTACAATGAGCAGTTCTTC.

The table lists this clonotype with many counts. The gene calls are TRBV4-2 and TRBJ1-2, with D unresolved. Germline V CDR1 and CDR2: LGHNA, YNFKEQ. V was shortened by 5 bases and J by 4 bases, with 11 bases between the two germline ends. This CDR3 spans 13 amino acids. CDR3 loop: CASSAVESYGYTF. CDR3 coding DNA: TGTGCCAGCAGCGCAGTTGAATCCTATGGCTACACCTTC.

Concerning this clonotype itself: Relative to the germline gene, one junction end is altered; a read error may explain this. The rearrangement uses TRBV6-2 or TRBV6-3 and TRBJ2-5; D possibly matches TRBD1 or TRBD2 (5 bases each). The CDR3 is made up of 16 amino acids. Germline V CDR1 and CDR2: MNHEY, SVGEGT. DNA of the CDR3: TGTGCCAGCACCAAAATCTCCGGGACGGATCAAGAGGCCCAGTACTTC. Protein: CASTKISGTDQEAQYF.

This clonotype was seen ten or more times. The chain joins TRBV20-1 to TRBJ2-7; D not certain. This CDR3 is built from 11 residues. The V gene lost 0 bases and the J gene lost 9 bases, with 9 bases spanning the gap. CDR1 is DFQATT and CDR2 is SNEGSKA in the germline V gene (reference sequence). CDR3 sequence reads: CSARDPSGQYF. CDR3 sequence (DNA): TGCAGTGCTAGAGATCCATCGGGGCAGTACTTC.

There are many counts of this clonotype. The chain uses TRBV2 and TRBJ1-4; D is ambiguous. V was trimmed by 5 bases and J by 2 bases, leaving 9 bases between them. The CDR3 loop spans 14 amino acids. Germline V gene data show CDR1 as SNHLY and CDR2 as FYNNEI. The CDR3 region is CASSPITTNEKLFF. The CDR3 DNA sequence: TGTGCCAGCAGTCCAATTACCACTAATGAAAAACTGTTTTTT.

This clonotype was seen ten or more times. J is TRBJ1-1 and V is TRBV10-3; D might be TRBD1 (6 bases). V was trimmed by 6 bases and J by 1 base, leaving 9 bases between them. The CDR3 contains 13 residues. CDR1 ENHRY and CDR2 SYGVKD come from the germline V gene. DNA of the CDR3: TGTGCCATCAGACAGACAGGGAACACTGAAGCTTTCTTT. This translates into CAIRQTGNTEAFF.

The rearrangement uses TRBV2 and TRBJ1-2; TRBD1 might be the D (5 bases). This CDR3 spans 13 amino acids. The V end was cut by 6 bases, the J end by 4 bases, with 12 bases between. Per the germline V gene, CDR1 is SNHLY and CDR2 is FYNNEI. This chain's CDR3 is CASRMGRGYGYTF. CDR3 DNA: TGTGCCAGCAGGATGGGGCGCGGCTATGGCTACACCTTC.

This clonotype was counted at least ten times. The chain uses TRBV15 and TRBJ2-3; D call uncertain. V dropped 1 base and J dropped 2 bases, with 13 bases sitting between them. CDR3 size: 16 residues. Germline V gene data show CDR1 as LNHNV and CDR2 as YYDKDF (reference sequence). The CDR3 DNA is TGTGCCACCAGCAGAGGCCAGGAAGTCTCCACAGATACGCAGTATTTT. Translation gives CATSRGQEVSTDTQYF. The whole variable domain, remainder taken from reference TRBV15 and TRBJ2-3, is DAMVIQNPRYQVTQFGKPVTLSCSQTLNHNVMYWYQQKSSQAPKLLFHYYDKDFNNEADTPDNFQSRRPNTSFCFLDIRSPGLGDTAMYLCATSRGQEVSTDTQYFGPGTRLTVL.

This clonotype was seen at least ten times. The chain has TRBV20-1 and TRBJ2-3; TRBD2 is a possible D gene (5 bases). The CDR3 is made up of 13 amino acids. Trimming took off 3 bases at V and 4 bases at J, with 11 bases between the two ends. CDR1 is DFQATT and CDR2 is SNEGSKA in the germline V gene (reference sequence). CDR3 coding DNA: TGCAGTGCTAGTTTGCTAGCCCCAGATACGCAGTATTTT. Amino acids: CSASLLAPDTQYF.

About this clonotype: A much larger clone differs from this one at a single base, so this may be a read error. The chain is built from TRBV7-8 and TRBJ2-7, with TRBD2 identical over 14 bases. J was trimmed by 2 bases and V by 5 bases; bases with no gene match: 5. This CDR3 comprises 16 residues. Germline assignment: CDR1 SGHVS and CDR2 FQNEAQ. Written as DNA, the CDR3 is TGTGCCAGCAGCACTCGGACTAGCGGGAGGACCTACGAGCAGTACTTC. Amino acids: CASSTRTSGRTYEQYF. Based on the CDR3 plus reference TRBV7-8 and TRBJ2-7, the full variable domain is GAGVSQSPRYKVAKRGQDVALRCDPISGHVSLFWYQQALGQGPEFLTYFQNEAQLDKSGLPSDRFFAERPEGSVSTLKIQRTQQEDSAVYLCASSTRTSGRTYEQYFGPGTRLTVT.

The chain combines TRBV30 with TRBJ1-2; TRBD1 matches at 7 bases. This CDR3 has 15 amino acids. Germline CDR1 is GTSNPN and CDR2 is SVGIG (reference sequence). V lost 0 bases to trimming and J lost 8 bases; unmatched junction nucleotides: 12. The DNA for the CDR3 is TGTGCCTGGAGTGTCCTAGGGGGCGCTTATTCGGGCTACACCTTC. This sequence encodes CAWSVLGGAYSGYTF.

The V call is TRBV2, the J call TRBJ2-3; D perhaps matches TRBD1 (6 bases). From germline, CDR1 is SNHLY and CDR2 FYNNEI. The CDR3 totals 15 residues. Trimming stripped 8 bases from V and 2 bases from J, with 17 bases between. The CDR3 here is CASSPSRGFTDTQYF. The CDR3 DNA follows: TGTGCCAGCTCACCATCCAGGGGATTCACAGATACGCAGTATTTT.

This sequence joins TRBV5-1 and TRBJ1-3, with D possibly TRBD1 on 5 matching bases. This CDR3 has 15 residues. Trimming removed 3 bases at V and 0 bases at J, with 10 bases between. CDR1 is SGHRS and CDR2 is YFSETQ in the germline V gene. CDR3 sequence: CASSYGGVSGNTIYF. The CDR3 bases are TGCGCCAGCAGCTATGGAGGGGTCTCTGGAAACACCATATATTTT.